Shown below are 16 T cell receptor beta chains from a single sample sequenced in a study of chemoradiotherapy in HPV16-positive cancers. Here immunoSEQ multiplex PCR was the method, and the copy in TCRdb shows in-frame clones only, minus some. The profile shows about 68,000 clones, about 88% of them singletons. Source: blood, taken from a patient who underwent chemoradiotherapy. The origin of the receptors is a human donor with HPV-associated anogenital cancer.

This clone was detected a few times. This chain uses TRBV6-5 with TRBJ1-4; TRBD1 is a possible D gene (5 bases). This CDR3 has 15 amino acids. CDR1 and CDR2 (germline): MNHEY, SVGAGI. Trimming removed 2 bases at V and 1 base at J, with 8 bases between. In nucleotides, the CDR3 is TGTGCCAGCAGTTACGGGGCAGTAACTAATGAAAAACTGTTTTTT. Translated, it gives CASSYGAVTNEKLFF.

The rearrangement joins TRBV28 to TRBJ1-3; tentatively, D is TRBD1 (6 bases). V was trimmed by 6 bases and J by 0 bases, leaving 12 bases between them. CDR1 and CDR2 (germline): MDHEN, SYDVKM. The CDR3 contains 15 residues. This CDR3 is CASSPYRDSGNTIYF. In DNA form, the CDR3 reads TGTGCCAGCAGCCCTTACAGGGACTCTGGAAACACCATATATTTT. The whole variable domain, filled in from reference TRBV28 and TRBJ1-3, reads DVKVTQSSRYLVKRTGEKVFLECVQDMDHENMFWYRQDPGLGLRLIYFSYDVKMKEKGDIPEGYSVSREKKERFSLILESASTNQTSMYLCASSPYRDSGNTIYFGEGSWLTVV.

A few counts support this clone. This sequence joins TRBV6-4 and TRBJ2-3; TRBD2 aligns across 11 bases. After removal of 4 bases from V and 7 bases from J, the junction contained 7 bases not matched to a gene. In germline, CDR1 is MRHNA, CDR2 SNTAGT. The CDR3 has 15 residues. CDR3 in DNA: TGTGCCAGCAGTGTTGGGACTAGCGGCGTGTATACGCAGTATTTT. Translating gives CASSVGTSGVYTQYF.

The V and J genes are TRBV19 and TRBJ2-5; 7 nucleotides line up with TRBD2. V lost 4 bases to trimming and J lost 5 bases; unmatched junction nucleotides: 4. Germline V lookup: CDR1 LNHDA, CDR2 SQIVND (reference sequence). The CDR3 extends over 13 amino acids. The CDR3 DNA reads TGTGCCAGTAGTACGATGCGGGAGGAGACCCAGTACTTC. It yields the protein CASSTMREETQYF.

The rearrangement joins TRBV6-1 to TRBJ1-4, with 8 positions matching TRBD1. Germline loops: CDR1 MNHNS, CDR2 SASEGT. This CDR3 comprises 15 residues. The J segment lost 7 bases and the V segment lost 6 bases, leaving 10 bases of the junction unmatched. Here the CDR3 reads CASRLGAGGREKLFF. CDR3 DNA: TGTGCCAGCAGGTTGGGGGCAGGGGGCCGTGAAAAACTGTTTTTT.

The V call is TRBV2, the J call TRBJ2-2, with 10 nucleotides matching TRBD2. The CDR3 extends over 21 amino acids. Germline CDR1 is SNHLY and CDR2 is FYNNEI. Trimming cost V 3 bases and J 0 bases; bases outside gene matches: 16. The CDR3 DNA reads TGTGCCAGCAGTGATTCTAGGGCTAGCGGGAGCTCTACGTCGAACACCGGGGAGCTGTTTTTT. Protein sequence: CASSDSRASGSSTSNTGELFF. The variable domain in full, completed from reference TRBV2 and TRBJ2-2, reads EPEVTQTPSHQVTQMGQEVILRCVPISNHLYFYWYRQILGQKVEFLVSFYNNEISEKSEIFDDQFSVERPDGSNFTLKIRSTKLEDSAMYFCASSDSRASGSSTSNTGELFFGEGSRLTVL.

CDR3 nucleotides: TGCGCCAGCAGGGTTCCGGGAGAAGAGACCCAGTACTTC. Its translation: CASRVPGEETQYF. This chain links TRBV10-1 with TRBJ2-5; D possibly corresponds to TRBD2 (6 bases). CDR1 is WNHNN and CDR2 is SYGVQD in the germline V gene (reference sequence). The CDR3 extends over 13 amino acids. V was trimmed by 6 bases and J by 3 bases, leaving 11 bases between them.

V is TRBV28 and J is TRBJ1-4, with a possible D match to TRBD1 (5 bases). V shed 5 bases and J shed 7 bases, with 17 bases lying between them. In germline, CDR1 is MDHEN, CDR2 SYDVKM. The CDR3 is 15 amino acids. This CDR3 is CASSPRGRAREKLFF. Written as DNA, the CDR3 is TGTGCCAGCAGTCCCCGGGGCAGGGCTCGTGAAAAACTGTTTTTT.

The chain joins TRBV2 to TRBJ2-2, with 10 nucleotides matching TRBD2. CDR1 SNHLY and CDR2 FYNNEI come from the germline V gene. V trimming: 4 bases; J trimming: 5 bases; junction bases outside the gene matches: 4. This CDR3 spans 15 amino acids. CDR3 nucleotides: TGTGCCAGCAGTGGGGCTAGCGGGAGTACCGGGGAGCTGTTTTTT. It specifies CASSGASGSTGELFF.

The chain carries TRBV19 and TRBJ1-1; possibly TRBD1 for D (6 bases). This CDR3 comprises 16 residues. Trimming took off 7 bases at V and 7 bases at J, with 25 bases between the two ends. The germline CDR1 and CDR2 sequences are LNHDA and SQIVND (reference sequence). The CDR3 is CASTPGVGGSSFEAFF. CDR3 nucleotides: TGTGCCAGTACCCCAGGGGTGGGAGGGTCCTCTTTTGAAGCTTTCTTT. The variable domain in full, with the rest retrieved from reference TRBV19 and TRBJ1-1, is DGGITQSPKYLFRKEGQNVTLSCEQNLNHDAMYWYRQDPGQGLRLIYYSQIVNDFQKGDIAEGYSVSREKKESFPLTVTSAQKNPTAFYLCASTPGVGGSSFEAFFGQGTRLTVV.

The chain couples TRBV11-2 to TRBJ2-3; 12 bases agree with TRBD2. The V and J ends lost 1 base and 1 base, in that order; junction bases with no gene match: 0. There are 16 residues in the CDR3. CDR1 SGHAT and CDR2 FQNNGV come from the germline V gene. The CDR3 region has the DNA TGTGCCAGCAGCTTAGGACTAGCGGGGGGCACAGATACGCAGTATTTT. This translates into CASSLGLAGGTDTQYF.

The rearrangement links TRBV9 to TRBJ1-2, with 11 bases matching TRBD1. Unmatched junction bases numbered 3, after V lost 4 bases and J lost 1 base. Germline values: CDR1 SGDLS, CDR2 YYNGEE. The length of the CDR3 is 15 residues. As DNA, the CDR3 is TGTGCCAGCAGCATGGGACAGGGGGGTAACTATGGCTACACCTTC. Its protein is CASSMGQGGNYGYTF.

This chain connects TRBV19 to TRBJ2-5; D tentatively fits TRBD1 or TRBD2 (6 bases each). Germline V gives CDR1 LNHDA, CDR2 SQIVND (reference sequence). V lost 3 bases and J 3 bases, leaving 14 bases between the germline ends. The CDR3 extends over 15 amino acids. CDR3: CASSMMGGFEETQYF. The CDR3 DNA is TGTGCCAGTAGTATGATGGGGGGCTTCGAAGAGACCCAGTACTTC.

This clone was seen just once. The chain combines TRBV6-1 with TRBJ1-2, with a tentative D call TRBD1 (5 bases). Per germline, CDR1 MNHNS and CDR2 SASEGT. CDR3 length equals 15 residues. Between the trimmed V and J ends, which lost 4 bases and 3 bases, there was a span of 15 bases. CDR3 region: CASSATGEGDYGYTF. The CDR3 DNA follows: TGTGCCAGCAGTGCCACCGGGGAAGGGGACTATGGCTACACCTTC.

This chain connects TRBV5-4 to TRBJ2-1, with unresolved D. Germline CDR1 and CDR2: SGHNT and YYREEE (reference sequence). The CDR3 totals 15 residues. Trimming shortened V by 3 bases and J by 0 bases, and 10 bases separated the two germline ends. CDR3 nucleotides: TGTGCCAGCAGCTCCACGTCAGGCTCCTACAATGAGCAGTTCTTC. This encodes CASSSTSGSYNEQFF.

V gene TRBV27 combines with J gene TRBJ2-2; TRBD2 aligns across 11 bases. The junction had 5 bases not matched to a gene; V was cut back by 9 bases and J by 5 bases. This CDR3 contains 14 residues. Germline lookup yields CDR1 MNHEY and CDR2 SMNVEV (reference sequence). The CDR3 here is CASSGGAGTGELFF. In DNA form, the CDR3 reads TGTGCCAGTAGCGGGGGGGCCGGGACCGGGGAGCTGTTTTTT.